The rows below give T cell receptor beta chains drawn from one sample of a study of cytomegalovirus exposure and HLA in healthy donors. Profiling relied on immunoSEQ multiplex PCR, and the TCRdb table lists in-frame clones only, not all of them. The table has 200,000 to 250,000 clones, approximately 80% seen once. Sequencing input: PBMCs. The receptors come from a woman younger than 45 in good health and CMV-seropositive. Each CDR3 is given without its conserved first and last residue. The order of the fields is V gene, D gene, CDR3 length, J gene, clone size, CDR3 protein. D genes are given only for firm matches. The size entry is marked missing in some rows and otherwise reads once, few, many or a size class.

v_call: TRBV14
d_call: .
cdr3_length: 11
j_call: TRBJ2-7
clone_size: .
cdr3_aa: ASSLIYGYEQY

v_call: TRBV19
d_call: .
cdr3_length: 12
j_call: TRBJ2-3
clone_size: .
cdr3_aa: ASSMTGYVDTQY

v_call: TRBV7-3
d_call: TRBD2
cdr3_length: 14
j_call: TRBJ2-3
clone_size: .
cdr3_aa: ASSLGSRGDTDTQY

v_call: TRBV10-2
d_call: TRBD2
cdr3_length: 12
j_call: TRBJ2-5
clone_size: .
cdr3_aa: ASRIAGDQETQY

v_call: TRBV28
d_call: .
cdr3_length: 10
j_call: TRBJ1-2
clone_size: .
cdr3_aa: ASSLFGVGYT

v_call: TRBV4-1
d_call: TRBD2
cdr3_length: 15
j_call: TRBJ2-5
clone_size: .
cdr3_aa: ASSQGLVAGGRETQY

v_call: TRBV5-5
d_call: TRBD1
cdr3_length: 12
j_call: TRBJ2-5
clone_size: .
cdr3_aa: ASSLRTGQETQY

v_call: TRBV7-2
d_call: .
cdr3_length: 11
j_call: TRBJ2-7
clone_size: .
cdr3_aa: ASSLWRNYEQY

v_call: TRBV5-6
d_call: TRBD1
cdr3_length: 13
j_call: TRBJ2-7
clone_size: .
cdr3_aa: ASSSPGQGKYEQY

v_call: TRBV19
d_call: .
cdr3_length: 13
j_call: TRBJ2-2
clone_size: .
cdr3_aa: ASSKYFANTGELF

v_call: TRBV5-4
d_call: .
cdr3_length: 12
j_call: TRBJ1-2
clone_size: .
cdr3_aa: ASRFTGGLDGYT

v_call: TRBV2
d_call: TRBD2
cdr3_length: 14
j_call: TRBJ2-3
clone_size: .
cdr3_aa: ATKKDSGRSTDTQY

v_call: TRBV6-6
d_call: .
cdr3_length: 10
j_call: TRBJ2-1
clone_size: .
cdr3_aa: ASIGGWVEQF

v_call: TRBV6-1
d_call: .
cdr3_length: 10
j_call: TRBJ2-7
clone_size: .
cdr3_aa: ASSLTGHEQY

v_call: TRBV6-5
d_call: .
cdr3_length: 10
j_call: TRBJ2-1
clone_size: .
cdr3_aa: ASSPGGTEQF

v_call: TRBV27
d_call: .
cdr3_length: 11
j_call: TRBJ1-2
clone_size: .
cdr3_aa: ASRFITADGYT

v_call: TRBV11-2
d_call: .
cdr3_length: 9
j_call: TRBJ2-2
clone_size: .
cdr3_aa: ASSLGRELF

v_call: TRBV18
d_call: TRBD2
cdr3_length: 12
j_call: TRBJ2-7
clone_size: .
cdr3_aa: ASSPRGGAYEQY

v_call: TRBV7-9
d_call: .
cdr3_length: 13
j_call: TRBJ2-2
clone_size: .
cdr3_aa: ASSLVAENTGELF

v_call: TRBV11-2
d_call: .
cdr3_length: 13
j_call: TRBJ2-1
clone_size: .
cdr3_aa: ASSLVSRGDSEQF

v_call: TRBV4-1
d_call: .
cdr3_length: 10
j_call: TRBJ2-7
clone_size: .
cdr3_aa: ASSPESYEQY

v_call: TRBV27
d_call: .
cdr3_length: 11
j_call: TRBJ2-1
clone_size: .
cdr3_aa: ASSVKDSREQF

v_call: TRBV4-1
d_call: TRBD2
cdr3_length: 13
j_call: TRBJ2-7
clone_size: .
cdr3_aa: ASSPTSGREYEQY

v_call: TRBV29-1
d_call: .
cdr3_length: 12
j_call: TRBJ1-4
clone_size: .
cdr3_aa: SVGGPRGDEKLF

v_call: TRBV27
d_call: .
cdr3_length: 12
j_call: TRBJ1-5
clone_size: .
cdr3_aa: ASRAPGSNQPQH

v_call: TRBV2
d_call: .
cdr3_length: 13
j_call: TRBJ2-2
clone_size: .
cdr3_aa: ASSKWRAHTGELF

v_call: TRBV5-6
d_call: TRBD1
cdr3_length: 13
j_call: TRBJ2-4
clone_size: .
cdr3_aa: ASSLQGESKNIQY

v_call: TRBV14
d_call: .
cdr3_length: 13
j_call: TRBJ2-6
clone_size: .
cdr3_aa: ASSRGLSGANVLT

v_call: TRBV6-1
d_call: TRBD1
cdr3_length: 13
j_call: TRBJ2-7
clone_size: .
cdr3_aa: ASSVWTGLSYEQY

v_call: TRBV4-3
d_call: .
cdr3_length: 14
j_call: TRBJ1-1
clone_size: once
cdr3_aa: ASSQDLRGTGAEAF

v_call: TRBV19
d_call: .
cdr3_length: 12
j_call: TRBJ1-5
clone_size: .
cdr3_aa: ASTDGYSNQPQH

v_call: TRBV19
d_call: .
cdr3_length: 11
j_call: TRBJ1-4
clone_size: few
cdr3_aa: ASSRGLGEKLF

v_call: TRBV6-5
d_call: TRBD1
cdr3_length: 13
j_call: TRBJ2-7
clone_size: .
cdr3_aa: ASSPRDRGVYEQY

v_call: TRBV9
d_call: .
cdr3_length: 9
j_call: TRBJ2-7
clone_size: once
cdr3_aa: ASGDKNEQY

v_call: TRBV5-4
d_call: .
cdr3_length: 15
j_call: TRBJ2-2
clone_size: .
cdr3_aa: ASSRRGLLRNTGELF

v_call: TRBV7-9
d_call: TRBD1
cdr3_length: 12
j_call: TRBJ1-2
clone_size: .
cdr3_aa: ASSLAPRTGGYT

v_call: TRBV4-1
d_call: TRBD1
cdr3_length: 13
j_call: TRBJ1-2
clone_size: .
cdr3_aa: ASNAGDRANYGYT

v_call: TRBV2
d_call: .
cdr3_length: 12
j_call: TRBJ2-4
clone_size: .
cdr3_aa: ASSDSGTKNIQY

v_call: TRBV19
d_call: .
cdr3_length: 11
j_call: TRBJ1-2
clone_size: .
cdr3_aa: ASSIGRAYGYT

v_call: TRBV7-5
d_call: .
cdr3_length: 16
j_call: TRBJ2-3
clone_size: .
cdr3_aa: ARSLARGGSGGTDTQY

v_call: TRBV5-1
d_call: .
cdr3_length: 13
j_call: TRBJ2-3
clone_size: .
cdr3_aa: ASSLPGAYTDTQY

v_call: TRBV2
d_call: TRBD2
cdr3_length: 13
j_call: TRBJ2-7
clone_size: .
cdr3_aa: ASSGGRTRSHEQY

v_call: TRBV27
d_call: .
cdr3_length: 12
j_call: TRBJ2-7
clone_size: .
cdr3_aa: ASSPRGDSTIGA

v_call: TRBV30
d_call: TRBD1
cdr3_length: 13
j_call: TRBJ2-2
clone_size: few
cdr3_aa: AWEPGQFHTGELF

v_call: TRBV7-6
d_call: .
cdr3_length: 11
j_call: TRBJ2-7
clone_size: .
cdr3_aa: ASSQTGVYEQY

v_call: TRBV29-1
d_call: .
cdr3_length: 11
j_call: TRBJ2-5
clone_size: .
cdr3_aa: STGSVYQETQY

v_call: TRBV5-1
d_call: TRBD1
cdr3_length: 14
j_call: TRBJ2-1
clone_size: .
cdr3_aa: ASSLDGQDLYNEQF

v_call: TRBV5-1
d_call: .
cdr3_length: 13
j_call: TRBJ2-3
clone_size: .
cdr3_aa: ASSLEQRVTDTQY

v_call: TRBV5-1
d_call: TRBD1
cdr3_length: 12
j_call: TRBJ2-5
clone_size: .
cdr3_aa: ASSSGGIQETQY

v_call: TRBV6-1
d_call: TRBD2
cdr3_length: 12
j_call: TRBJ2-4
clone_size: .
cdr3_aa: ASSETSEQNIQY

v_call: TRBV9
d_call: .
cdr3_length: 13
j_call: TRBJ1-2
clone_size: .
cdr3_aa: ASSVGMATDYGYT

v_call: TRBV6-4
d_call: TRBD2
cdr3_length: 13
j_call: TRBJ2-1
clone_size: .
cdr3_aa: ASSDGLAAYNEQF

v_call: TRBV27
d_call: .
cdr3_length: 11
j_call: TRBJ2-7
clone_size: .
cdr3_aa: ASSFQYGYEQY

v_call: TRBV6-5
d_call: .
cdr3_length: 13
j_call: TRBJ2-7
clone_size: .
cdr3_aa: ASAAAYIGSYEQY

v_call: TRBV10-3
d_call: .
cdr3_length: 9
j_call: TRBJ2-7
clone_size: .
cdr3_aa: ATKAQYEQY

v_call: TRBV30
d_call: TRBD1
cdr3_length: 12
j_call: TRBJ1-5
clone_size: once
cdr3_aa: AWSPDRGNQPQH